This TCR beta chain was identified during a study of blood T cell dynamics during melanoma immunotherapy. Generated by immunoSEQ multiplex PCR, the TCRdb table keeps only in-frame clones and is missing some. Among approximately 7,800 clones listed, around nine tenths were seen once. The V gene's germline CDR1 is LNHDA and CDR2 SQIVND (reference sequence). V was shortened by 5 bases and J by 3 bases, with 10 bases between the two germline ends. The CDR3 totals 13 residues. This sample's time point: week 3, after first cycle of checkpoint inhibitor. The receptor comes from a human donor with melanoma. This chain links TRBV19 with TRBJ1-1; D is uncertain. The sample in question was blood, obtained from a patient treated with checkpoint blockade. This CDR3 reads CASSDTVDTEAFF. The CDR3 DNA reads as TGTGCCAGTAGTGACACAGTGGACACTGAAGCTTTCTTT.